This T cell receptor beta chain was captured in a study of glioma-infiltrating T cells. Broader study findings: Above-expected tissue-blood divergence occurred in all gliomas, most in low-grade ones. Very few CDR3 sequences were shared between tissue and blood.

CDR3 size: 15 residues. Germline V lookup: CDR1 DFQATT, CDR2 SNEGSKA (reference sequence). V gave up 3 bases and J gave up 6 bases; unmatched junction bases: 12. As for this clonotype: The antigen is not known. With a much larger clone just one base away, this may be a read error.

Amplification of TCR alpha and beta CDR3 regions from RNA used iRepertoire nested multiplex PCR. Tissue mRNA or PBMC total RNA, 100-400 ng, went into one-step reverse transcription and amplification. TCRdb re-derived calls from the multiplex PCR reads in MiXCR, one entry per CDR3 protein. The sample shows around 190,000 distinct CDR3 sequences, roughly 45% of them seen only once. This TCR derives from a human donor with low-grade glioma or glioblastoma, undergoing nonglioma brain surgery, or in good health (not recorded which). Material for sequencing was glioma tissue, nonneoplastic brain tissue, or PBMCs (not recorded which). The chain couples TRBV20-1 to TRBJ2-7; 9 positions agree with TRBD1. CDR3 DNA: TGCAGTGCTAGCTGTACAGGGGGCGATAATCCCGAGCAGTACTTC. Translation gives CSASCTGGDNPEQYF.